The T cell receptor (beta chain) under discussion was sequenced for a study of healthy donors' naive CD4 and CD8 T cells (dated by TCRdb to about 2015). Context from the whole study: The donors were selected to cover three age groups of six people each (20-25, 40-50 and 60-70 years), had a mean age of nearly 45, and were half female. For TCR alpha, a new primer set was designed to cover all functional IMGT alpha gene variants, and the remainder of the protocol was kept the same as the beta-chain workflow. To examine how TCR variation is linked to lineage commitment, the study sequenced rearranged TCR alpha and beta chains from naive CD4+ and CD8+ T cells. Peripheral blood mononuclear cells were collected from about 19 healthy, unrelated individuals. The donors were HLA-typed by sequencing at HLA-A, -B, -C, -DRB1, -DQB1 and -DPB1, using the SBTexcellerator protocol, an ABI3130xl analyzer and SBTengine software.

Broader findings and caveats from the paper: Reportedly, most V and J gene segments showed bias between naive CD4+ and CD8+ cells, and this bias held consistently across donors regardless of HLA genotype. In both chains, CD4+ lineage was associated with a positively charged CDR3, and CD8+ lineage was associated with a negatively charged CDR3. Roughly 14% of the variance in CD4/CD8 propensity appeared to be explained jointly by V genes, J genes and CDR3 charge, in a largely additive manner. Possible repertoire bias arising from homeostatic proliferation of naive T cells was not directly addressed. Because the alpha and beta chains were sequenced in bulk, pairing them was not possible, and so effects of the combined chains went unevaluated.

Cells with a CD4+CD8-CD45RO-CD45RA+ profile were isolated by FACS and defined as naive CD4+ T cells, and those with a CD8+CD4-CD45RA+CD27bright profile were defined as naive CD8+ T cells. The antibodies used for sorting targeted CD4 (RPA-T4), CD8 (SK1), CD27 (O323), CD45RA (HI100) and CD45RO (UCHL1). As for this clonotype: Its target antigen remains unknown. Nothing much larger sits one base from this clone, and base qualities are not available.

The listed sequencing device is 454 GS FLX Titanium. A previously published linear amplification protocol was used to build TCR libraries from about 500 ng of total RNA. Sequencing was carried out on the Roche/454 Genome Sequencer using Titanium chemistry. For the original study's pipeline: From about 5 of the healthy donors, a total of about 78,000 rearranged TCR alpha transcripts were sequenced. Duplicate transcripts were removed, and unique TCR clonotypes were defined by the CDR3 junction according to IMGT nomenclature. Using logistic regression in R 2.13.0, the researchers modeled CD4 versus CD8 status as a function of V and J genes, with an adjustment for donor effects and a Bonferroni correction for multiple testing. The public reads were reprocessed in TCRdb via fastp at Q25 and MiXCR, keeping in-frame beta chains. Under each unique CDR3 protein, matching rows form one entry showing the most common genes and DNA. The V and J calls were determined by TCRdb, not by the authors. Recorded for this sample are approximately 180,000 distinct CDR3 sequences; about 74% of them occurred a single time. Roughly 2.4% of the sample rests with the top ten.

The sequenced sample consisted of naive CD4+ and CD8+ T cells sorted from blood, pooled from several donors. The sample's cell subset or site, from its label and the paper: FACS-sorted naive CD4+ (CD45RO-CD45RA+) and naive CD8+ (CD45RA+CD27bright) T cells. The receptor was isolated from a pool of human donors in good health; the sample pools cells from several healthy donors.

Here the CDR3 is given as CASSIDPIAGPRNEQFF. The bases are TGTGCCAGTAGTATAGATCCGATAGCGGGGCCTAGGAATGAGCAGTTCTTC. This sequence uses TRBV19 and TRBJ2-1, and TRBD2 aligns with 8 junction nucleotides. The germline V gene (reference sequence) supplies CDR1 LNHDA and CDR2 SQIVND. Relative to germline, V is missing 0 bases and J is missing 7 bases, with 11 bases of the junction outside any gene match. CDR3 length: 17 amino acids, cysteine to phenylalanine. This entry keeps only the CDR3 DNA: 51 bases, framed from base 1.